This is a list of T cell receptor beta chains from one sample in a study of cytomegalovirus exposure and HLA in healthy donors. Profiling relied on immunoSEQ multiplex PCR, and the TCRdb table lists in-frame clones only, not all of them. The sample lists roughly 50,000 clones; over 60% were seen once. The material sequenced was PBMCs. These TCRs come from a man younger than 45 in good health and CMV-seropositive. CDR3s include the opening cysteine and the closing phenylalanine or tryptophan. The size entry is marked missing in some rows and otherwise reads once, few, many or a size class.

clone size: -
J gene: TRBJ2-2
V gene: TRBV30
CDR3 protein: CAWTGGGGELFF

clone size: few
J gene: TRBJ1-6
V gene: TRBV2
CDR3 protein: CASSEDRANSPLHF

clone size: -
J gene: TRBJ2-1
V gene: TRBV13
CDR3 protein: CASAPVLAGANEQFF

clone size: -
J gene: TRBJ1-2
V gene: TRBV27
CDR3 protein: CASSSGSGYTF

clone size: -
J gene: TRBJ1-4
V gene: TRBV29-1
CDR3 protein: CSVTIGGGEKLFF

clone size: -
J gene: TRBJ2-7
V gene: TRBV7-2
CDR3 protein: CASSLTGGPSYEQYF

clone size: -
J gene: TRBJ1-2
V gene: TRBV28
CDR3 protein: CASSLGYGGNTF

clone size: -
J gene: TRBJ2-1
V gene: TRBV11-1
CDR3 protein: CASSPSGVGQGEQFF

clone size: -
J gene: TRBJ1-5
V gene: TRBV6-1
CDR3 protein: CASSDQQGGGQPQHF

clone size: -
J gene: TRBJ1-1
V gene: TRBV7-2
CDR3 protein: CASSFEGSSEAFF

clone size: -
J gene: TRBJ2-7
V gene: TRBV20-1
CDR3 protein: CSATGGEQYF

clone size: -
J gene: TRBJ1-1
V gene: TRBV6-5
CDR3 protein: CASSYGGMNTEAFF

clone size: -
J gene: TRBJ2-3
V gene: TRBV7-3
CDR3 protein: CASSLRAGTSTDTQYF

clone size: -
J gene: TRBJ1-1
V gene: TRBV12-5
CDR3 protein: CASATDEGNTEAFF

clone size: -
J gene: TRBJ2-7
V gene: TRBV27
CDR3 protein: CASKKTGGALYEQYF

clone size: -
J gene: TRBJ2-1
V gene: TRBV11-2
CDR3 protein: CASSLIAGDEQFF

clone size: -
J gene: TRBJ1-2
V gene: TRBV28
CDR3 protein: CASRTGRYGYTF

clone size: -
J gene: TRBJ2-2
V gene: TRBV27
CDR3 protein: CASRATSGGLTGELFF

clone size: few
J gene: TRBJ1-6
V gene: TRBV21-1
CDR3 protein: CASSIQDRVPSYNSPLHF

clone size: once
J gene: TRBJ2-1
V gene: TRBV5-1
CDR3 protein: CASSLASSYNEQFF

clone size: -
J gene: TRBJ1-6
V gene: TRBV6-1
CDR3 protein: CASRQSYNSPLHF

clone size: -
J gene: TRBJ2-7
V gene: TRBV2
CDR3 protein: CASRRGTSLYEQYF

clone size: -
J gene: TRBJ2-1
V gene: TRBV7-3
CDR3 protein: CASSLTEGLYNEQFF

clone size: -
J gene: TRBJ2-1
V gene: TRBV29-1
CDR3 protein: CSVAGQSYNEQFF

clone size: -
J gene: TRBJ1-5
V gene: TRBV28
CDR3 protein: CASTGVNNQPQHF

clone size: once
J gene: TRBJ2-2
V gene: TRBV30
CDR3 protein: CAWSDSGGELFF

clone size: -
J gene: TRBJ2-7
V gene: TRBV28
CDR3 protein: CASSLPRRGRDEQYF

clone size: -
J gene: TRBJ1-1
V gene: TRBV27
CDR3 protein: CASSSLGSGEAFF

clone size: -
J gene: TRBJ1-5
V gene: TRBV15
CDR3 protein: CATSRDQRLGQPQHF

clone size: -
J gene: TRBJ1-3
V gene: TRBV29-1
CDR3 protein: CSVEDRGGASPGNTIYF

clone size: -
J gene: TRBJ2-3
V gene: TRBV7-7
CDR3 protein: CASSLGLAGLDTQYF